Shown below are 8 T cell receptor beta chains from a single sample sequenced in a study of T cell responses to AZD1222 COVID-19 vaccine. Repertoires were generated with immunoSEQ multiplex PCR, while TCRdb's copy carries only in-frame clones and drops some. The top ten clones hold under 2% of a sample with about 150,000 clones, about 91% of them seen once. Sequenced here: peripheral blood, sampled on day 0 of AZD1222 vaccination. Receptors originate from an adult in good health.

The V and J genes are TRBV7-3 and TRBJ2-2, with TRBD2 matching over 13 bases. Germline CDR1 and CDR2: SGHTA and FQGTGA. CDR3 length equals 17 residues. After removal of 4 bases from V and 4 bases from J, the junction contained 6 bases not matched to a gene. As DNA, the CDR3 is TGTGCCAGCAGCTCTGACGGGACTAGCGGGGCCACCGGGGAGCTGTTTTTT. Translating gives CASSSDGTSGATGELFF.

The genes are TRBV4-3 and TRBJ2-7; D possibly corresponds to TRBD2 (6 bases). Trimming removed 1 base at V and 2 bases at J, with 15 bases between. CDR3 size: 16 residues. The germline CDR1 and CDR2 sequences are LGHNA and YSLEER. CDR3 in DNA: TGCGCCAGCAGCCAAGGTCCGGGAGACACAACCTACGAGCAGTACTTC. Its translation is CASSQGPGDTTYEQYF.

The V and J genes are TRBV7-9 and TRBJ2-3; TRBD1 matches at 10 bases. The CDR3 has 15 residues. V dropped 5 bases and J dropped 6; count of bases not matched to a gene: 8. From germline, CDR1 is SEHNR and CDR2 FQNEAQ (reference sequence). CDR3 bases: TGTGCCAGCAGCGACCGGGGGACAGGGGTGGATACGCAGTATTTT. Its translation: CASSDRGTGVDTQYF.

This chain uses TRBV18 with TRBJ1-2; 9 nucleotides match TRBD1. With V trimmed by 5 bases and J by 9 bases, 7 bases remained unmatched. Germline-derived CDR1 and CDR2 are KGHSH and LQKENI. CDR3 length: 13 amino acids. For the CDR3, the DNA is TGTGCCAGCTCAGAGGGACAGGGCGCCAGCTACACCTTC. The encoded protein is CASSEGQGASYTF.

The CDR3 is CASSLAGTGGIRYGYTF. The CDR3 region has the DNA TGTGCCAGCAGCTTGGCCGGGACAGGGGGCATTCGCTATGGCTACACCTTC. The chain joins TRBV5-4 to TRBJ1-2; 12 bases are a match to TRBD1. The CDR3 is 17 residues long. V dropped 0 bases and J dropped 4; count of bases not matched to a gene: 7. Germline V CDR1 and CDR2: SGHNT, YYREEE (reference sequence).

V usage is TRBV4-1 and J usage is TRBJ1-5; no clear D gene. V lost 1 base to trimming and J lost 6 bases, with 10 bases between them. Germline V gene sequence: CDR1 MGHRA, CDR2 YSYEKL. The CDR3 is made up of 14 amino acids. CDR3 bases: TGCGCCAGCAGCCAAGGTCGTTGGGCTCAGCCCCAGCATTTT. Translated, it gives CASSQGRWAQPQHF.

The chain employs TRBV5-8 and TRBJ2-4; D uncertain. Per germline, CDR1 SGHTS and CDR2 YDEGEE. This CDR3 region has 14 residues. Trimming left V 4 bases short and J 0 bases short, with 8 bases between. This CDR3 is CASSTGLAKNIQYF. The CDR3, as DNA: TGTGCCAGCAGCACCGGCCTAGCCAAAAACATTCAGTACTTC.

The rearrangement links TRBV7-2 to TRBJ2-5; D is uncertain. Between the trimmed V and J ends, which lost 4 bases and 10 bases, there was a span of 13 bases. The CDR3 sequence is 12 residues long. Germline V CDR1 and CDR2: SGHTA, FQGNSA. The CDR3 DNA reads TGTGCCAGCAGCTCCGACACTGGGGTCCAGTACTTC. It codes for CASSSDTGVQYF.